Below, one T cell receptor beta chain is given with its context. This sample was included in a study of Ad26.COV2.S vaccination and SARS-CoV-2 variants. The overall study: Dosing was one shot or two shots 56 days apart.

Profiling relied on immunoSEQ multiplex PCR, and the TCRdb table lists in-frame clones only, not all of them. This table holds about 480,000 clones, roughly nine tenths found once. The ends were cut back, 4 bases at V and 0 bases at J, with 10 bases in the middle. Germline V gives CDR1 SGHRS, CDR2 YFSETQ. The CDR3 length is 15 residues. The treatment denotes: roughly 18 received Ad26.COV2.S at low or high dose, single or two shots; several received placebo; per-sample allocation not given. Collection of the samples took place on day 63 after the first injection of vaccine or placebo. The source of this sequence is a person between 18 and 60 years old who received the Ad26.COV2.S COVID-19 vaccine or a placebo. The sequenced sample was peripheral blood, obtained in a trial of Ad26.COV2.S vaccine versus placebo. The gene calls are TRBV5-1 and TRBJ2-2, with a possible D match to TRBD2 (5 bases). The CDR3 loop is CASSPEVANTGELFF. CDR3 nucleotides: TGCGCCAGCAGCCCGGAGGTCGCGAACACCGGGGAGCTGTTTTTT.